This record looks at one T cell receptor beta chain sequence and its context. What it binds is unknown. The sample belongs to a study of cytomegalovirus exposure and HLA in healthy donors. Study observations and caveats: According to a subsequent analysis, TCR clusters identified in the first cohort showed a tendency to co-occur across the approximately 110 validation repertoires.

Some clones are missing from TCRdb's copy, which holds only in-frame ones; the method was immunoSEQ multiplex PCR. The table shows about 200,000 clones, with around 87% occurring only once. Germline values: CDR1 SQVTM, CDR2 ANQGSEA. The V end was cut by 5 bases, the J end by 4 bases, with 8 bases between. The CDR3 length is 11 residues. V is TRBV29-1 and J is TRBJ2-5, with a weak D call TRBD1 (5 bases). This receptor was identified in a woman aged 18-29 years in good health and CMV-seropositive. The sample was PBMCs. CDR3 amino acids: CSVKGPETQYF. As DNA, the CDR3 is TGCAGCGTTAAGGGGCCAGAGACCCAGTACTTC.